This T cell receptor (beta chain) was recovered during a study of cytomegalovirus exposure and HLA in healthy donors. The study's findings and limits: As a later analysis showed, a missense DCLRE1C variant was linked to trimming of TCR beta V- and J-genes. A later look showed TCR association rates differing by HLA locus, highest for DRB1 and lowest for HLA-C.

A word on this clone: Its antigen is still unknown.

The CDR3 runs to 15 residues. The trim removed 6 bases at V and 1 base at J, leaving 4 bases unmatched. From germline, CDR1 is KGHSH and CDR2 LQKENI. The PCR employed 60 Vbeta primers together with 13 Jbeta primers. Using immunoSEQ multiplex PCR, the repertoire was profiled, and TCRdb retains in-frame clones only, with some absent. The data contain about 77,000 clones, about 73% of them singletons. V is TRBV18 and J is TRBJ2-3; 10 bases fit TRBD1. The specimen sequenced was PBMCs. The receptor's source is a man aged 40-49 years in good health and CMV-seronegative. The CDR3 coding sequence is TGTGCCAGCTCGCGGGACAGGGGCCGCACAGATACGCAGTATTTT. It is translated as CASSRDRGRTDTQYF.